The clone carrying this T cell receptor beta chain has just a few counts. This CDR3 has 11 residues. Germline V CDR1 and CDR2: DFQATT, SNEGSKA (reference sequence). Trimming cost V 7 bases and J 6 bases; bases outside gene matches: 3. The data were taken from a study of blood T cells in healthy people across ages. Using a J-beta primer mix together with a sample-barcoded 5' primer, a second PCR was run for roughly 6 to 12 cycles. TCRdb re-analysed the 5' RACE reads in MiXCR, keeping a single row per CDR3 protein. The table records about 1.6 million distinct CDR3 sequences, roughly 30% of them present only once.

The sequencing sample was made of blood. The source is a woman aged 25 to 39 in good health. The chain has TRBV20-1 and TRBJ2-7; 10 bases are shared with TRBD1. CDR3 bases: TGCAGTGGGACAGGGGGTCGCGAGCAGTACTTC. Amino acids: CSGTGGREQYF.